What follows is one TCR beta chain and its context. Its antigen is currently unknown. Data came from immunoSEQ multiplex PCR; TCRdb stores just in-frame clones and leaves some out. This table holds about 710,000 clones, around 78% found once. This sample was taken from a study of shared clonotypes between healthy human individuals. At the level of the study: CD8 memory received one plate per donor, CD8 naive two, CD4 memory three and CD4 naive three.

General study points: It was the few donors that limited the genetic and exposure-history diversity represented.

The material sequenced was memory CD4+ T cells sorted from blood. Subset specified: CD45RA-negative fraction. This receptor was identified in a woman aged 25-40 years in good health.

This CDR3 is CASSTNRVLRSPLHF. DNA for the CDR3: TGTGCCAGCAGCACTAACAGGGTCCTGCGATCACCCCTCCACTTT. This chain links TRBV7-9 with TRBJ1-6, with D tentatively TRBD1 (6 bases). Germline V gene data show CDR1 as SEHNR and CDR2 as FQNEAQ (reference sequence). V lost 5 bases and J 10 bases, leaving 18 bases between the germline ends. There are 15 residues in the CDR3.